The rows below give T cell receptor beta chains drawn from one sample of a study of blood T cell repertoires in COVID-19. Generated by immunoSEQ multiplex PCR, the TCRdb table keeps only in-frame clones and is missing some. The sample shows 90,000 to 120,000 clones, 80% to 90% of them seen only once. Source material: peripheral blood. All receptors come from a man in his forties with active or convalescent COVID-19. Both conserved end residues are part of each CDR3. A D gene is named only where the DNA matches it firmly. A clone size is listed for some rows: how often the clone was seen (once, few, many), or a class if it is expanded.

>TRBJ2-7|.|.|TRBV5-1
CASSLGQVEQYF
TGCGCCAGCAGCTTGGGACAAGTCGAGCAGTACTTC
>TRBJ2-1|.|.|TRBV5-1
CASSTQGIYEQFF
TGCGCCAGCAGCACCCAGGGGATCTATGAGCAGTTCTTC
>TRBJ1-5|.|.|TRBV5-8
CASSLGGTANQPQHF
TGTGCCAGCAGCTTGGGCGGGACGGCAAATCAGCCCCAGCATTTT
>TRBJ1-5|.|once|TRBV4-3
CASSYLLNQPQHF
TGCGCCAGCAGCTACCTACTCAATCAGCCCCAGCATTTT
>TRBJ1-2|.|.|TRBV24-1
CATRARVDSSYGYTF
TGTGCCACCAGGGCCAGAGTCGACAGTTCCTATGGCTACACCTTC
>TRBJ2-1|TRBD2|.|TRBV29-1
CSVASGSYNEQFF
TGCAGCGTTGCTAGCGGCTCCTACAATGAGCAGTTCTTC
>TRBJ1-2|.|.|TRBV28
CASRPGAYGYTF
TGTGCCAGCAGGCCGGGAGCCTATGGCTACACCTTC
>TRBJ2-1|.|.|TRBV6-5
CASTSSDRRNEQFF
TGTGCCAGCACCTCTAGCGATCGTAGAAATGAGCAGTTCTTC
>TRBJ1-1|TRBD1|once|TRBV5-1
CASKPGDRESSAEAFF
TGCGCCAGCAAACCAGGGGACAGGGAGAGTTCGGCTGAAGCTTTCTTT
>TRBJ1-1|.|.|TRBV27
CASSYLGGTEAFF
TGTGCCAGCAGTTACTTAGGGGGCACTGAAGCTTTCTTT
>TRBJ1-5|.|.|TRBV30
CAWSDRQAVSQPQHF
TGTGCCTGGAGTGACAGACAGGCGGTTAGTCAGCCCCAGCATTTT
>TRBJ2-3|.|.|TRBV10-3
CAIRGEDTQYF
TGTGCCATCAGAGGGGAAGATACGCAGTATTTT
>TRBJ2-7|TRBD2|.|TRBV27
CASSFGRAYEQYF
TGTGCCAGCAGTTTCGGGAGGGCCTACGAGCAGTACTTC
>TRBJ2-1|TRBD2|.|TRBV28
CASTSVAGGAYNEQFF
TGTGCCAGCACCTCTGTAGCGGGAGGGGCCTACAATGAGCAGTTCTTC
>TRBJ2-5|TRBD2|.|TRBV5-1
CASSLGLGTSSETQYF
TGCGCCAGCAGCTTGGGCCTCGGGACTAGTAGCGAGACCCAGTACTTC
>TRBJ2-1|TRBD2|.|TRBV4-3
CASSRSGSSYNEQFF
TGCGCCAGCAGCCGAAGCGGGAGCTCCTACAATGAGCAGTTCTTC
>TRBJ1-2|.|.|TRBV2
CASSEALRRGARGYTF
TGTGCCAGCAGTGAAGCGCTTCGACGGGGGGCGCGAGGCTACACCTTC
>TRBJ1-2|TRBD1|.|TRBV7-2
CASSLAKTGSYTF
TGTGCCAGCAGCTTAGCCAAGACAGGGAGCTACACCTTC
>TRBJ2-1|.|once|TRBV5-4
CASSWESAGGVNEQFF
TGTGCCAGCAGCTGGGAATCGGCCGGGGGAGTCAATGAGCAGTTCTTC
>TRBJ2-1|.|.|TRBV10-3
CAISTPRGDHNEQFF
TGTGCCATCAGTACCCCCCGCGGGGACCACAATGAGCAGTTCTTC
>TRBJ2-4|.|.|TRBV21-1
CASTPPGGRPNIQYF
TGTGCCAGCACCCCCCCGGGCGGGAGGCCAAACATTCAGTACTTC
>TRBJ2-7|TRBD1|few|TRBV2
CASSDRTGAPEQYF
TGTGCCAGCAGTGACAGGACAGGGGCCCCCGAGCAGTACTTC
>TRBJ1-3|.|.|TRBV28
CASSLRVTGGNTIYF
TGTGCCAGCAGTTTGAGGGTGACTGGCGGAAACACCATATATTTT
>TRBJ1-1|.|.|TRBV25-1
CASSEYGLERRVLF
TGTGCCAGCAGTGAATACGGGTTGGAGCGACGGGTATTGTTT
>TRBJ2-2|.|.|TRBV7-2
CASSFSGTLNTGELFF
TGTGCCAGCAGCTTCTCCGGGACTCTGAACACCGGGGAGCTGTTTTTT
>TRBJ2-1|.|.|TRBV4-1
CASREKGGESNEQFF
TGCGCCAGCAGAGAAAAAGGGGGGGAGTCGAATGAGCAGTTCTTC